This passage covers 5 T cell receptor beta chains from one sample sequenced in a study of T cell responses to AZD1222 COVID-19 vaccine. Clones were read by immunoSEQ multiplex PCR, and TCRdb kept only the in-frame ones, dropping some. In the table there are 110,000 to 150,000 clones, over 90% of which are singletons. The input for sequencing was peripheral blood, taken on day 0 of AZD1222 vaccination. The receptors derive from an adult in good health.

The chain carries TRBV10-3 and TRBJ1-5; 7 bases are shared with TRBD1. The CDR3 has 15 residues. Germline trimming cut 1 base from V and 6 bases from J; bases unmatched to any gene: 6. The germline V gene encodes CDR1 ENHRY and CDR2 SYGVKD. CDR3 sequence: CAISELGGEGQPQHF. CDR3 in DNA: TGTGCCATCAGTGAGTTAGGGGGCGAGGGTCAGCCCCAGCATTTT.

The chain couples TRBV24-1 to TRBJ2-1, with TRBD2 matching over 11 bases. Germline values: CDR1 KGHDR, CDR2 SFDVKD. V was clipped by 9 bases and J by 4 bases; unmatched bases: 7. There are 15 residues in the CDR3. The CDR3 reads CATATGTSGYNEQFF. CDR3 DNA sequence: TGTGCCACCGCCACCGGGACTAGCGGTTACAATGAGCAGTTCTTC.

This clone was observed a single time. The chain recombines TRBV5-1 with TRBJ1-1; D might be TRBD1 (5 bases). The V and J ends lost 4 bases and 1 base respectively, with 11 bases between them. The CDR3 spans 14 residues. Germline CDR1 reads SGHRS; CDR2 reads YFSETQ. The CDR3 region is CASSQGPSNTEAFF. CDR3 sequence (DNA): TGCGCCAGCAGCCAGGGACCCTCGAACACTGAAGCTTTCTTT.

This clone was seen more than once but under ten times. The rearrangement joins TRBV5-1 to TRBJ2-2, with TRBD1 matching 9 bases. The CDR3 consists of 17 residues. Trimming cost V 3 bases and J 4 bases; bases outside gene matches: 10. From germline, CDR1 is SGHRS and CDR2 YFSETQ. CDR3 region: CASSSRATGGSTGELFF. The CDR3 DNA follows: TGCGCCAGCAGCTCCAGAGCGACAGGGGGATCCACCGGGGAGCTGTTTTTT.

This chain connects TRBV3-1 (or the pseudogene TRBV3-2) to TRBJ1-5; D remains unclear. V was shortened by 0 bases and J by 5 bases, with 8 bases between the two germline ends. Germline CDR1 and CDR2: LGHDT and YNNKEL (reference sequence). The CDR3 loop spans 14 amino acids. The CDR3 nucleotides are TGTGCCAGCAGCCAAGAATGGGGAGATCAGCCCCAGCATTTT. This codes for CASSQEWGDQPQHF.